This T cell receptor beta chain was recovered during a study of cytomegalovirus exposure and HLA in healthy donors. Overall study findings and caveats: Researchers left out some V segments, among them TRBV6-2 and TRBV6-3, as indistinguishable.

Use of 60 Vbeta and 13 Jbeta primers characterized the PCR. Sequenced by immunoSEQ multiplex PCR; TCRdb stores in-frame clones only, minus some. Of more than 100,000 clones in the sample, roughly four fifths are singletons; the top ten hold about 1%. Germline V gene lookup returns CDR1 MNHNY and CDR2 SVGAGI (reference sequence). The CDR3 runs to 10 residues. Trimming removed 2 bases from V and 8 bases from J, with 3 bases in between. This clone was detected only a few times. Its antigen is still unknown. Those who donated were healthy bone marrow donors. Source material: PBMCs. The gene calls are TRBV6-6 and TRBJ1-1, with D hard to call. The receptor comes from a woman aged 60-70 years in good health and CMV-seronegative. CDR3 DNA: TGTGCCAGCAGTTACGGCGAAGCTTTCTTT. Amino acid sequence: CASSYGEAFF.